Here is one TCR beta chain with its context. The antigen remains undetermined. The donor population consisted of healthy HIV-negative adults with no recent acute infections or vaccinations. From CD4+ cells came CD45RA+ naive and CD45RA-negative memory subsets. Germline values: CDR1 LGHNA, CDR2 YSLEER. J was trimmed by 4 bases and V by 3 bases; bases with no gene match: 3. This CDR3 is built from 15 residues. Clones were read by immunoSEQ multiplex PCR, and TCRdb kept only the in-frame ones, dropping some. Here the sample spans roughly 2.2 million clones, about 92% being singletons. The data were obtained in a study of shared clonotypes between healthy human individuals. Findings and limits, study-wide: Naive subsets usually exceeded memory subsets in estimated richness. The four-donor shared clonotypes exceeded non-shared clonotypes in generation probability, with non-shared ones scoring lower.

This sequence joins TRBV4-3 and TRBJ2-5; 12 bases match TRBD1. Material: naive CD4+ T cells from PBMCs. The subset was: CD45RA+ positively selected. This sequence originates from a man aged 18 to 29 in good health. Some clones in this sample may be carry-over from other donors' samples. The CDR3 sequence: CASSHGTGGLETQYF. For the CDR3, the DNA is TGCGCCAGCAGCCACGGGACAGGGGGCTTAGAGACCCAGTACTTC.